The sample holds a few counts of the clone carrying this TCR beta chain. This record belongs to a study of OX40 agonist ivuxolimab in advanced cancers. The CDR3 contains 15 residues. Germline V gene sequence: CDR1 LNHDA, CDR2 SQIVND (reference sequence). Trimming took 1 base from V and 2 from J; bases not matched to a gene: 2. Generated by immunoSEQ multiplex PCR, the TCRdb table keeps only in-frame clones and is missing some. The repertoire includes roughly 93,000 clones, roughly nine tenths of them detected once, and around 1.5% sits in the top ten. The V and J genes are TRBV19 and TRBJ1-2; 9 nucleotides line up with TRBD1. The receptor was isolated from an adult with an advanced solid tumor such as melanoma, head and neck, liver or kidney cancer. The input for sequencing was CD4+ or CD8+ T cells sorted from blood, taken in a trial of the OX40 agonist ivuxolimab. The CDR3 DNA reads as TGTGCCAGTAGTATAGTCGGGACAGGGAACTATGGCTACACCTTC. Protein sequence: CASSIVGTGNYGYTF.